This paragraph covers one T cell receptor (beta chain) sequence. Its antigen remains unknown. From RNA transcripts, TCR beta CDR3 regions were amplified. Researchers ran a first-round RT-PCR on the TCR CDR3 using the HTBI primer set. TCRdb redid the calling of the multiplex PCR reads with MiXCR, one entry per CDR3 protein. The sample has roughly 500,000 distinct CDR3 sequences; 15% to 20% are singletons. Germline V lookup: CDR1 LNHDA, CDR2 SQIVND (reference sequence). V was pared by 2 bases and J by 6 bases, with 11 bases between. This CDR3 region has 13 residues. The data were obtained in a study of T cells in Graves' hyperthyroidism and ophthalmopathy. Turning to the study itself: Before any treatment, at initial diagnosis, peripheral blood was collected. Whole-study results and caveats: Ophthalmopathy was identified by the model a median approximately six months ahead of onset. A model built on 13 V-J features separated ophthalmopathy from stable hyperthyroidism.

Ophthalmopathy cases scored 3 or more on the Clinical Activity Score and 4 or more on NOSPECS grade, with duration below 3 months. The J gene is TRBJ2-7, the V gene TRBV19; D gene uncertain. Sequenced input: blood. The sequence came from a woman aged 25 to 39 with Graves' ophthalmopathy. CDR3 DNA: TGTGCCAGTAGTATAAACACCATGGCCGAGCAGTACTTC. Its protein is CASSINTMAEQYF.